A single sample is the source of the 25 T cell receptor beta chains below, sequenced in a study of CD8 T cells in Susac syndrome. Random hexamers primed reverse transcription of about 0.45 to 1 ug RNA. Each CDR3 protein gets one entry after TCRdb re-called the immunoSEQ multiplex PCR reads with MiXCR. The profile shows approximately 200,000 distinct CDR3 sequences, roughly 95% of them singletons. The sequenced sample was CD4+ T cells from PBMCs. Every receptor here comes from a human donor with multiple sclerosis.

The chain combines TRBV5-1 with TRBJ1-6; no definite D call. Trimming left V 0 bases short and J 10 bases short, with 8 bases between. The CDR3 spans 13 residues. In germline, CDR1 is SGHRS, CDR2 YFSETQ. The CDR3 nucleotides read TGCGCCAGCAGCTTGGCCTCAAGATCACCCCTCCACTTT. Translating it yields CASSLASRSPLHF.

This rearrangement joins TRBV29-1 to TRBJ2-7, with D possibly being TRBD2 (6 bases). CDR3 length equals 13 residues. V was clipped by 3 bases and J by 4 bases, with 13 bases between them. Germline-derived CDR1 and CDR2 are SQVTM and ANQGSEA. The CDR3 loop reads CSVEGLTPYEQYF. The CDR3, as DNA: TGCAGCGTTGAGGGACTTACTCCGTACGAGCAGTACTTC.

V gene TRBV20-1 combines with J gene TRBJ1-5; perhaps TRBD1 as D (5 bases). Germline CDR1 is DFQATT and CDR2 is SNEGSKA (reference sequence). V was clipped by 2 bases and J by 7 bases, with 9 bases between them. The CDR3 is 12 amino acids. The CDR3 loop reads CSARQGLQPQHF. In DNA, the CDR3 is TGCAGTGCTAGACAGGGACTACAGCCCCAGCATTTT.

The chain links TRBV7-3 to TRBJ2-5, with a possible D match to TRBD2 (5 bases). The CDR3 runs to 16 residues. The germline V gene encodes CDR1 SGHTA and CDR2 FQGTGA. V lost 2 bases and J lost 0, with 13 bases in between. The CDR3 region has the DNA TGTGCCAGCAGCTTACTGGGCCGGGGTTACCAAGAGACCCAGTACTTC. It encodes CASSLLGRGYQETQYF.

This clonotype occurred once. The rearrangement uses TRBV4-1 and TRBJ2-1, with 9 bases matching TRBD1. The CDR3 is 14 residues long. CDR1 is MGHRA, CDR2 YSYEKL, per germline. Unmatched junction bases numbered 7, after V lost 5 bases and J lost 8 bases. CDR3 sequence reads: CASSTGQGRDEQFF. The CDR3 nucleotides read TGCGCCAGCAGCACTGGACAGGGGAGGGATGAGCAGTTCTTC.

This chain joins TRBV5-1 and TRBJ2-5; D gene ambiguous. This CDR3 is 11 amino acids long. V was shortened by 7 bases and J by 5 bases, with 9 bases between the two germline ends. Germline CDR1 SGHRS, CDR2 YFSETQ. Written as DNA, the CDR3 is TGCGCCAGCCATCTGGGGGAGACCCAGTACTTC. Translated, it gives CASHLGETQYF.

This sequence joins TRBV9 and TRBJ2-1; TRBD2 is a possible D gene (6 bases). The ends were cut back, 2 bases at V and 3 bases at J, with 12 bases in the middle. This CDR3 region has 15 residues. Per germline, CDR1 SGDLS and CDR2 YYNGEE. In nucleotides, the CDR3 is TGTGCCAGCAGCGTTGACGGGAGAGGCTACAATGAGCAGTTCTTC. It encodes CASSVDGRGYNEQFF.

J is TRBJ1-2 and V is TRBV20-1; the match to TRBD1 covers 8 bases. The CDR3 consists of 14 residues. Trimming removed 6 bases from V and 3 bases from J; junction bases left unmatched: 9. CDR1 is DFQATT and CDR2 is SNEGSKA in the germline V gene (reference sequence). CDR3 region: CSARGRKTDYGYTF. The CDR3 DNA follows: TGCAGTGCCAGGGGGCGGAAGACGGACTATGGCTACACCTTC.

Points on this clonotype: One end of the junction is discordant with germline, which a read error may explain. The CDR3 loop is CASSQDTSTGRQF. In DNA form, the CDR3 reads TGCGCCAGCAGCCAAGACACATCTACGGGACGTCAATTC. The V gene is TRBV4-1, the J gene TRBJ1-2, with D maybe TRBD1 (5 bases). The CDR3 covers 13 residues. Germline CDR1 and CDR2: MGHRA and YSYEKL.

This chain joins TRBV20-1 and TRBJ2-5, with D possibly being TRBD1 (6 bases). In germline, CDR1 is DFQATT, CDR2 SNEGSKA (reference sequence). With 0 bases removed from V and 7 bases from J, the gap between germline ends came to 15 bases. The CDR3 sequence is 14 residues long. The CDR3 bases are TGCAGTGCTAGAGAACGAACAGGGACCGGGACCCAGTACTTC. It yields the protein CSARERTGTGTQYF.

The V gene is TRBV7-8, the J gene TRBJ2-1; D not certain. Germline CDR1 SGHVS, CDR2 FQNEAQ. Between the trimmed V and J ends, which lost 4 bases and 3 bases, there was a span of 4 bases. The CDR3 contains 12 residues. The CDR3 region is CASSSNYNEQFF. The CDR3 coding sequence is TGTGCCAGCAGCTCTAACTACAATGAGCAGTTCTTC.

This chain links TRBV3-1 with TRBJ2-7, with D unclear. This CDR3 is 15 amino acids long. V was cut by 4 bases and J by 2 bases, with 15 bases left in between. Germline V gene lookup returns CDR1 LGHDT and CDR2 YNNKEL (reference sequence). CDR3 sequence: CASSRAAKTPYEQYF. The CDR3 DNA follows: TGTGCCAGCAGCCGGGCGGCAAAAACCCCCTACGAGCAGTACTTC.

The chain carries TRBV12-3 or TRBV12-4 and TRBJ2-7, with TRBD2 matching 15 bases. The CDR3 has 16 amino acids. The trim removed 5 bases at V and 5 bases at J, leaving 7 bases unmatched. In nucleotides, the CDR3 is TGTGCCAGCAGTCTAGGACTAGCGGGGGGGCTCAACGAGCAGTACTTC. It specifies CASSLGLAGGLNEQYF.

This chain uses TRBV6-4 with TRBJ1-1; perhaps TRBD1 as D (5 bases). Trimming took off 7 bases at V and 1 base at J, with 10 bases between the two ends. Germline V gene sequence: CDR1 MRHNA, CDR2 SNTAGT. The CDR3 consists of 13 residues. The CDR3 DNA is TGTGCCAGCACCGGGACGGGGAACACTGAAGCTTTCTTT. Translated, it gives CASTGTGNTEAFF.

V usage is TRBV7-8 and J usage is TRBJ1-5; D not certain. Germline V gives CDR1 SGHVS, CDR2 FQNEAQ. The ends were cut back, 4 bases at V and 5 bases at J, with 9 bases in the middle. CDR3 length: 13 amino acids. CDR3 sequence: CASSSLVDQPQHF. The CDR3 DNA follows: TGTGCCAGCAGCTCCCTCGTAGATCAGCCCCAGCATTTT.

The V gene is TRBV3-1, the J gene TRBJ2-3; D not resolved. Looked up from germline, CDR1 is LGHDT and CDR2 is YNNKEL (reference sequence). This CDR3 region has 15 residues. The ends were cut back, 1 base at V and 0 bases at J, with 8 bases in the middle. The CDR3 loop is CASSQVSVSTDTQYF. CDR3 DNA: TGTGCCAGCAGCCAAGTATCAGTTAGCACAGATACGCAGTATTTT.

The chain is built from TRBV3-1 and TRBJ2-7; TRBD1 might be the D (5 bases). Trimming left V 4 bases short and J 2 bases short, with 12 bases between. This CDR3 is built from 14 residues. Germline V CDR1 and CDR2: LGHDT, YNNKEL (reference sequence). CDR3 loop: CASSLPGHAYEQYF. DNA of the CDR3: TGTGCCAGCAGCCTCCCCGGACACGCCTACGAGCAGTACTTC.

The CDR3 sequence: CASSRGVAETQYF. Written as DNA, the CDR3 is TGTGCCAGCTCGCGGGGGGTGGCAGAGACCCAGTACTTC. The J gene is TRBJ2-5, the V gene TRBV19, with 8 bases lining up with TRBD2. The trim removed 9 bases at V and 4 bases at J, leaving 7 bases unmatched. The germline gives CDR1 LNHDA, CDR2 SQIVND (reference sequence). The CDR3 is made up of 13 amino acids.

The gene calls are TRBV29-1 and TRBJ1-2, with TRBD1 identical over 7 bases. The CDR3 length is 12 residues. V lost 4 bases and J lost 9; bases outside the gene matches: 8. CDR1 is SQVTM, CDR2 ANQGSEA, per germline. The CDR3 nucleotides are TGCAGCGTTGGCCGACAGGGCGTCAGCTACACCTTC. This codes for CSVGRQGVSYTF.

V is TRBV2 and J is TRBJ1-6; D call uncertain. The CDR3 totals 18 residues. Germline CDR1 SNHLY, CDR2 FYNNEI. With 7 bases removed from V and 0 bases from J, the gap between germline ends came to 19 bases. Here the CDR3 DNA reads TGTGCCAGCAACCTCTTTACACCCTCGAGCTCCTATAATTCACCCCTCCACTTT. It encodes CASNLFTPSSSYNSPLHF.

The chain employs TRBV20-1 and TRBJ2-2; 10 bases line up with TRBD2. Trimming removed 1 base from V and 7 bases from J; junction bases left unmatched: 3. The CDR3 runs 14 residues. The germline V gene encodes CDR1 DFQATT and CDR2 SNEGSKA (reference sequence). The CDR3 reads CSARVPSGSGELFF. CDR3 bases: TGCAGTGCTAGAGTCCCTAGCGGGAGCGGGGAGCTGTTTTTT.

The chain joins TRBV12-3 or TRBV12-4 to TRBJ2-7, with D perhaps matching TRBD2 (5 bases). The CDR3 consists of 14 residues. Trimming removed 4 bases from V and 3 bases from J, with 13 bases in between. In nucleotides, the CDR3 is TGTGCCAGCAGTTCCTTACGCGGAGGCTACGAGCAGTACTTC. Its protein is CASSSLRGGYEQYF.

The chain has TRBV20-1 and TRBJ1-2, with D hard to call. The CDR3 consists of 13 residues. V was cut by 3 bases and J by 2 bases, with 10 bases left in between. Germline loops: CDR1 DFQATT, CDR2 SNEGSKA (reference sequence). Here the CDR3 DNA reads TGCAGTGCTAGTGAGGGAGTCAACTATGGCTACACCTTC. It specifies CSASEGVNYGYTF.

The rearrangement links TRBV30 to TRBJ2-7, with TRBD1 identical over 7 bases. The V and J ends lost 2 bases and 6 bases, in that order; junction bases with no gene match: 16. This CDR3 is 16 amino acids long. Per the germline V gene, CDR1 is GTSNPN and CDR2 is SVGIG (reference sequence). The CDR3 DNA reads as TGTGCCTGGAGTAGACGCCCCGGGACAGCATGGGGCGAGCAGTACTTC. As protein: CAWSRRPGTAWGEQYF.

The CDR3 DNA reads TGCAGTGCTAGAGGCGGGACACTGGCCCATCAGCCCCAGCATTTT. It is translated as CSARGGTLAHQPQHF. The chain employs TRBV20-1 and TRBJ1-5; the D gene is possibly TRBD1 (6 bases). V gave up 1 base and J gave up 5 bases, with 15 bases separating them. The CDR3 extends over 15 amino acids. Germline CDR1 is DFQATT and CDR2 is SNEGSKA (reference sequence).